This T cell receptor (beta chain) was recorded in a study of shared clonotypes between healthy human individuals. Study findings and constraints: Donor scarcity curtailed the genetic and exposure-history diversity represented herein.

V trimming: 4 bases; J trimming: 3 bases; junction bases outside the gene matches: 10. This CDR3 has 16 amino acids. The V gene's germline CDR1 is SGHTA and CDR2 FQGNSA. Splitting of CD4+ cells produced CD45RA+ naive and CD45RA-negative memory subsets. This clone has only one observation. Its antigen is currently unknown. Measured with immunoSEQ multiplex PCR; TCRdb has only the in-frame clones, and not every one. Seen here are some 2.4 million clones, over 85% observed once, and the top ten hold more than 0.35%. The sequence derives from a young man in good health. Some clones in this sample may be carry-over from other donors' samples. The chain is built from TRBV7-2 and TRBJ2-7; 9 bases are shared with TRBD2. The material sequenced was naive CD4+ T cells from PBMCs. Subset in this sample: CD45RA+ positively selected. The CDR3 bases are TGTGCCAGCAGCTCCTCCGTCCTAGCGGGGCTCTACGAGCAGTACTTC. This gives the protein CASSSSVLAGLYEQYF. The variable domain in full, with the rest retrieved from reference TRBV7-2 and TRBJ2-7, is GAGVSQSPSNKVTEKGKDVELRCDPISGHTALYWYRQSLGQGLEFLIYFQGNSAPDKSGLPSDRFSAERTGGSVSTLTIQRTQQEDSAVYLCASSSSVLAGLYEQYFGPGTRLTVT.